This T cell receptor (beta chain) was sequenced during a study of cytotoxic CD8 clonotypes in ibrutinib-treated CLL. Study-wide results and limits: Public clonotypes, found uncommonly, either contracted or stayed stable on treatment. Patients had baseline clonality above age-matched healthy donors, and this clonality moved with circulating CD8+ T-cell counts.

About this clone itself: Its antigen is unidentified.

The assay was immunoSEQ multiplex PCR, and TCRdb's table has in-frame clones only and misses some. The data show about 130,000 clones, 84% seen once. Germline assignment: CDR1 LGHNA and CDR2 YNFKEQ. The trim removed 0 bases at V and 5 bases at J, leaving 6 bases unmatched. The CDR3 contains 16 residues. This clonotype was sampled from a human donor with chronic lymphocytic leukemia. This sequence joins TRBV4-2 and TRBJ2-5; the match to TRBD2 covers 10 bases. The sample in question was PBMCs, obtained after 24 months of ibrutinib treatment. CDR3 residues: CASSQDWSGGAETQYF. The DNA of the CDR3 is TGTGCCAGCAGCCAAGATTGGAGCGGGGGGGCTGAGACCCAGTACTTC.